This T cell receptor beta chain was recovered during a study of blood T cell repertoires in COVID-19. Study as a whole: PBMCs, B-cell-depleted T cells, or T cells provided the cDNA or gDNA that made up the material.

Using immunoSEQ multiplex PCR, the repertoire was profiled, and TCRdb retains in-frame clones only, with some absent. Here the sample spans 180,000 or so clones, about nine tenths being singletons. CDR1 and CDR2 from the germline V gene are SGHRS and YFSETQ. This CDR3 region has 14 residues. V trimming: 7 bases; J trimming: 5 bases; junction bases outside the gene matches: 5. Specimen: peripheral blood. The chain has TRBV5-1 and TRBJ2-2; 10 positions match TRBD1. The source of this sequence is a man between 65 and 80 years old with acute or convalescent COVID-19. The CDR3 region has the DNA TGCGCCAGCGGGGGACAGGGGTGGACCGGGGAGCTGTTTTTT. Translated, it gives CASGGQGWTGELFF.